This section outlines one T cell receptor beta chain sequence together with its context. Trimming cost V 5 bases and J 3 bases; bases outside gene matches: 7. Per germline, CDR1 SEHNR and CDR2 FQNEAQ (reference sequence). The CDR3 length is 15 residues. This entry is derived from a study of blood T cell repertoires in COVID-19. Study processing details: Estimation of nucleated cell counts was performed using reference gene primer amplification. Some clones are missing from TCRdb's copy, which holds only in-frame ones; the method was immunoSEQ multiplex PCR. For V, J and clone size, that table is used; D and trimming come from the DNA. Among about 58,000 clones listed, about four fifths were seen once.

Sequencing was performed on peripheral blood. V usage is TRBV7-9 and J usage is TRBJ1-5, with TRBD1 matching over 7 bases. This receptor was taken from a human donor in a cohort sampled during active COVID-19. In nucleotides, the CDR3 is TGTGCCAGCAGCCTGGGACAGAATGACAATCAGCCCCAGCATTTT. Its protein is CASSLGQNDNQPQHF.